A selection of T cell receptor beta chains follows, all from one sample in a study of blood T cell repertoires in COVID-19. Sequenced by immunoSEQ multiplex PCR; TCRdb stores in-frame clones only, minus some. The sample holds 130,000 to 150,000 clones, around 90% seen once. The specimen sequenced was peripheral blood. These receptors originate from a woman aged 45 to 65 with acute or convalescent COVID-19. The CDR3 runs from the conserved cysteine through the conserved F or W. A D gene is named only where the DNA matches it firmly. The size field is filled for only some rows; it gives once, few, many or a size class.

d_call | j_call | v_call | clone_size | cdr3_nt | cdr3_aa
. | TRBJ1-3 | TRBV28 | . | TGTGCCAGCAGTTACACGGGAGAAGGAAACACCATATATTTT | CASSYTGEGNTIYF
TRBD1 | TRBJ1-4 | TRBV19 | . | TGTGCCAGTAGTTGGACAGGCGGGGAAGAAAAACTGTTTTTT | CASSWTGGEEKLFF
. | TRBJ1-2 | TRBV10-1 | . | TGCGCCAGCAGCCAGGGTGACAACTATGGCTACACCTTC | CASSQGDNYGYTF
TRBD2 | TRBJ2-3 | TRBV7-3 | once | TGTGCCAGCAGCTTATTGGCTAGCGGGGGCACAGATACGCAGTATTTT | CASSLLASGGTDTQYF
. | TRBJ2-7 | TRBV28 | . | TGTGCCAGCAGGTCCGGACAGGACTACTTCTACGAGCAGTACTTC | CASRSGQDYFYEQYF
TRBD1 | TRBJ1-1 | TRBV7-9 | . | TGTGCCAGCAGCGAGGACAGGTACATGAACACTGAAGCTTTCTTT | CASSEDRYMNTEAFF
TRBD1 | TRBJ2-1 | TRBV27 | . | TGTGCCAGCAGCCCGAATTTCCAGGGGGCCAATGAGCAGTTCTTC | CASSPNFQGANEQFF
. | TRBJ1-4 | TRBV30 | . | TGTGCCTGGAGTGTACCAAGCCGTGGAGCTAATGAAAAACTGTTTTTT | CAWSVPSRGANEKLFF
. | TRBJ1-2 | TRBV30 | . | TGTGCCTGGAACATTAGGGGGAGCTATGGCTACACCTTC | CAWNIRGSYGYTF
. | TRBJ2-3 | TRBV5-1 | . | TGCGCCAGCAGCTTGTCAGGGGCAGATACGCAGTATTTT | CASSLSGADTQYF
. | TRBJ1-1 | TRBV30 | . | TGTGCCTGGCTCCCGGGGATGCAGAACACTGAAGCTTTCTTT | CAWLPGMQNTEAFF
. | TRBJ2-1 | TRBV4-1 | . | TGCGCCAGCAGCCAAGACCTGGCAGGGTCATACAATGAGCAGTTCTTC | CASSQDLAGSYNEQFF
. | TRBJ1-2 | TRBV6-5 | . | TGTGCCACCGCGGGCTCCTTGAATGGCTACACCTTC | CATAGSLNGYTF
TRBD1 | TRBJ1-3 | TRBV6-5 | . | TGTGCCAGCAGTTCAGGACAGGGCCTTGGAAACACCATATATTTT | CASSSGQGLGNTIYF
. | TRBJ1-6 | TRBV6-5 | . | TGTGCCAGCAAGATCGGACTTTCCCATTCACCCCTCCACTTT | CASKIGLSHSPLHF
TRBD2 | TRBJ2-3 | TRBV3-1/TRBV3-2 | once | TGTGCCAGCAGCCTAGCGGGGGACCCAACAGATACGCAGTATTTT | CASSLAGDPTDTQYF
TRBD2 | TRBJ2-1 | TRBV7-3 | . | TGTGCCAGCAGCTTTCGGGCGGGAGGGGACTACAATGAGCAGTTCTTC | CASSFRAGGDYNEQFF
TRBD1 | TRBJ2-7 | TRBV12-3/TRBV12-4 | . | TGTGCCAGCAGTACCTGGACAGGCTACGAGCAGTACTTC | CASSTWTGYEQYF
. | TRBJ2-1 | TRBV2 | . | TGTGCCAGCAGTGAAGCAATAGTGTTAAATGAGCAGTTCTTC | CASSEAIVLNEQFF
. | TRBJ2-3 | TRBV5-4 | once | TGTGCCAGCAGCCCCTTTCAAGGGGGAACAGATACGCAGTATTTT | CASSPFQGGTDTQYF
. | TRBJ2-2 | TRBV5-1 | . | TGCGCCAGCAGCCCCATGACAGGCGACACCGGGGAGCTGTTTTTT | CASSPMTGDTGELFF
TRBD2 | TRBJ2-7 | TRBV19 | . | TGTGCCAGTAGCAACCAAGCGGGGGGACACTACGAGCAGTACTTC | CASSNQAGGHYEQYF
TRBD1 | TRBJ2-7 | TRBV6-2/TRBV6-3 | . | TGTGCCAGCAGTTACTCAGCCGGGACAGGGGGCTCCTACGAGCAGTACTTC | CASSYSAGTGGSYEQYF
. | TRBJ2-7 | TRBV3-1/TRBV3-2 | . | TGTGCCAGCAGCCAAATCACCCAGGGCTACGAGCAGTACTTC | CASSQITQGYEQYF
. | TRBJ2-2 | TRBV7-2 | . | TGTGCCAGCAGCTTATATAACACCGGGGAGCTGTTTTTT | CASSLYNTGELFF
. | TRBJ1-2 | TRBV4-1 | . | TGCGCCAGCAGCCAAGAGGGGGCAGGGGATAGCTATGGCTACACCTTC | CASSQEGAGDSYGYTF
TRBD2 | TRBJ2-3 | TRBV10-1 | . | TGCGCCAGCAGTGATCCTAGCGGGACGGTAGATACGCAGTATTTT | CASSDPSGTVDTQYF
. | TRBJ2-2 | TRBV7-2 | . | TGTGCCAGCAGCACGGGACTTTTGAACACCGGGGAGCTGTTTTTT | CASSTGLLNTGELFF
. | TRBJ1-1 | TRBV4-1 | . | TGCGCCAGCAGCCAAGACGAGGGACTATTTTTTCGCACTGAAGCTTTCTTT | CASSQDEGLFFRTEAFF
. | TRBJ1-3 | TRBV18 | . | TGTGCCAGCTCACCATTCGAGAGCTCTGGAAACACCATATATTTT | CASSPFESSGNTIYF
. | TRBJ1-5 | TRBV6-5 | . | TGTGCCAGCACCACTCCCCGGGGTCATAATCAGCCCCAGCATTTT | CASTTPRGHNQPQHF
. | TRBJ1-1 | TRBV7-3 | . | TGTGCCAGCAGCTTACGAGCGGTAGGAGGGGTGGGCACTGAAGCTTTCTTT | CASSLRAVGGVGTEAFF
TRBD1 | TRBJ2-7 | TRBV3-1/TRBV3-2 | . | TGTGCCAGCAGCCGGACAGGATCCTACGAGCAGTACTTC | CASSRTGSYEQYF
TRBD1 | TRBJ1-2 | TRBV20-1 | . | TGCAGTGCCCGCTGGGGACAGGTGTACACCTTC | CSARWGQVYTF
. | TRBJ2-5 | TRBV30 | once | TGTGCCCGCGGTACAGGGATACAAGAGACCCAGTACTTC | CARGTGIQETQYF
. | TRBJ1-1 | TRBV14 | once | TGTGCCAGCAGCCCGCCGGGGTGGTACACTGAAGCTTTCTTT | CASSPPGWYTEAFF
. | TRBJ1-4 | TRBV2 | . | TGTGCCACCCAGAGGGGACTCAATGAAAAACTGTTTTTT | CATQRGLNEKLFF
. | TRBJ2-7 | TRBV19 | . | TGTGCCAGTAGTAACCAGGGGGGCTCCTACGAGCAGTACTTC | CASSNQGGSYEQYF
. | TRBJ1-2 | TRBV3-1/TRBV3-2 | . | TGTGCCAGCAGCCCGGCGGGGGCGAACTATGGCTACACCTTC | CASSPAGANYGYTF
TRBD2 | TRBJ2-7 | TRBV6-6 | . | TGTGCCAGCAGTTACTCCGGACTAGCGGAGAACTACGAGCAGTACTTC | CASSYSGLAENYEQYF